This TCR beta chain was found in a study of Ad26.COV2.S vaccination and SARS-CoV-2 variants (dated by TCRdb to the early 2020s). Context from the whole study: Vaccine-arm donors were drawn from COV1001, a multicentre, randomized, double-blind, placebo-controlled phase I-IIa trial of Ad26.COV2.S in healthy adults. Participants in the trial were split at random into five groups of five each, receiving low-dose or high-dose Ad26.COV2.S once or twice, or else placebo on both occasions. Blinding of investigators to trial group allocation was maintained during experiments and outcome assessment. Sequencing of the TCRbeta repertoire served to evaluate the specificity and breadth of SARS-CoV-2-reactive T cell receptors following Ad26.COV2.S vaccination. A total of some 30 samples were included in the TCR-sequenced set, comprising 19 Ad26.COV2.S vaccine recipients, 5 placebo recipients and 8 SARS-CoV-2 convalescent individuals. Ad26.COV2.S was administered intramuscularly at a dose of 5x10^10 or 1x10^11 viral particles, either as one shot or as two shots given 56 days apart.

The treatment or condition label for this specimen denotes: roughly 18 received Ad26.COV2.S at low or high dose, single or two shots; five or six received placebo; per-sample allocation not given. For vaccine and placebo recipients, repertoires were sequenced using samples collected on day 63 after the first injection. Cohort 1b enrolled about two dozen adults aged 18-55 years at a single site in Boston, USA, between 29 July and 7 August 2020. Ad26.COV2.S consisted of a replication-incompetent adenovirus type 26 vector by which a prefusion-stabilized SARS-CoV-2 spike protein from the original Wuhan strain was expressed. General study outcomes and caveats: It was noted by the authors that total T cell responses may have been underestimated by the TCR breadth and depth analyses. Vaccine and placebo recipients had comparable non-spike TCR breadth, which fits with the vaccine containing only spike. Higher spike-specific TCR breadth was observed in Ad26.COV2.S recipients than in placebo recipients (P = 0.0014). After vaccination, substantial breadth of spike-specific CD8+ and CD4+ T cell responses was reported. The study lacked the statistical power to compare responses across vaccine doses or regimens.

The immunoSEQ Assay was the method used to sequence TCRbeta CDR3 regions. After extraction, genomic DNA underwent amplification by bias-controlled multiplex PCR, followed by high-throughput sequencing. Concerning the study's data processing: To quantify the absolute abundance of every unique TCRbeta CDR3 region, sequences were collapsed and filtered. T cell fraction was estimated by normalizing TCRbeta template counts to usable DNA, with usable DNA measured through amplification of reference genes found in all nucleated cells. Repertoire TCRs were annotated as SARS-CoV-2-specific by exact matching of V gene, CDR3 amino acid sequence and J gene to a known reactive TCR set. The reference SARS-CoV-2 TCR set came from MIRA and was filtered for enrichment in COVID-19-positive ImmuneCODE repertoires, removing public or cross-reactive TCRs. Based on the MIRA antigens, annotated TCRs were further analysed at the level of specific ORF or position within ORF. Breadth was defined as annotated unique rearrangements over total unique productive rearrangements; depth was the summed frequency of those rearrangements. TCR breadth was compared between groups using two-sided Wilcoxon rank-sum tests. Imported from immuneACCESS, the table was reduced by TCRdb to in-frame sequences with V and J called. These copies leave out some clones; in studies compared against another copy, an unresolved V gene accounts for under half, and the cause of the remainder is not known. V and J calls and clone size are given by that table; D and trimming were obtained from the DNA. The sample table contains roughly 250,000 clones; only one count was recorded for around 90% of them. Together, the top ten hold just under 3% of the sample.

Notes on this clone: Its binding antigen is unknown. No base quality values were provided; no much bigger clone lies one nucleotide off.

The clonotype was recovered from a person between 18 and 65 years old who received the Ad26.COV2.S COVID-19 vaccine or a placebo. The input for sequencing was peripheral blood, taken in a trial of Ad26.COV2.S vaccine versus placebo.

The CDR3 amino acid sequence is: CATSRDGRMHTDTQYF. Read as DNA, the sequence is TGTGCCACCAGCAGAGATGGGCGGATGCACACAGATACGCAGTATTTT. The chain was built from TRBV15 and TRBJ2-3, with the D gene not confidently named. Spanning cysteine to phenylalanine, the CDR3 consists of 16 amino acids. Kept here is only the CDR3 DNA, which spans 48 bases and is read in frame from base 1. Based on the germline V gene (reference sequence), the CDR1 and CDR2 sequences are LNHNV and YYDKDF. V drops 0 bases and J drops 2 bases, leaving 12 bases in between. With the rest looked up from the reference TRBV15 and TRBJ2-3 genes rather than sequenced, the full variable domain is DAMVIQNPRYQVTQFGKPVTLSCSQTLNHNVMYWYQQKSSQAPKLLFHYYDKDFNNEADTPDNFQSRRPNTSFCFLDIRSPGLGDTAMYLCATSRDGRMHTDTQYFGPGTRLTVL.